This is a list of T cell receptor beta chains from one sample in a study of cytomegalovirus exposure and HLA in healthy donors. Sequenced by immunoSEQ multiplex PCR; TCRdb stores in-frame clones only, minus some. The sample holds around 110,000 clones, roughly three fifths seen once. What was sequenced was PBMCs. These receptor sequences come from a woman aged 40 to 50 in good health and CMV-seropositive. Both conserved end residues are part of each CDR3. A D gene is named only where the DNA matches it firmly. The size of a clone is reported for some rows only, either as once, few or many, or as a class for expanded clones.

clone_size: NA; d_call: TRBD1; v_call: TRBV7-8; j_call: TRBJ1-2; cdr3_nt: TGTGCCAGCAGCTTAGGCCGGACAGGAACTAACTATGGCTACACCTTC; cdr3_aa: CASSLGRTGTNYGYTF
clone_size: NA; d_call: NA; v_call: TRBV11-2; j_call: TRBJ2-1; cdr3_nt: TGTGCCAGCAGCCCCGGGCTCTCAGGGGGGAATGAGCAGTTCTTC; cdr3_aa: CASSPGLSGGNEQFF
clone_size: NA; d_call: TRBD2; v_call: TRBV18; j_call: TRBJ2-3; cdr3_nt: TGTGCCAGCTCACTGCCGGGACTAGCGGGAGGTATCACGCAGTATTTT; cdr3_aa: CASSLPGLAGGITQYF
clone_size: once; d_call: NA; v_call: TRBV5-1; j_call: TRBJ2-1; cdr3_nt: TGCGCCAGCAGCTTTGGGGGGTATGGGAATGAGCAGTTCTTC; cdr3_aa: CASSFGGYGNEQFF
clone_size: NA; d_call: TRBD1; v_call: TRBV18; j_call: TRBJ1-6; cdr3_nt: TGTGCCAGCTCACGGGACAGGGGGAATTCACCCCTCCACTTT; cdr3_aa: CASSRDRGNSPLHF
clone_size: NA; d_call: NA; v_call: TRBV19; j_call: TRBJ2-7; cdr3_nt: TGTGCCAGTAGTCCCCGTCCCGACAGGCGCTACGAGCAGTACTTC; cdr3_aa: CASSPRPDRRYEQYF
clone_size: NA; d_call: NA; v_call: TRBV19; j_call: TRBJ2-7; cdr3_nt: TGTGCCAGTAGTGCCAGCGGCTTACTCTACGAGCAGTACTTC; cdr3_aa: CASSASGLLYEQYF
clone_size: NA; d_call: TRBD1; v_call: TRBV7-4; j_call: TRBJ1-2; cdr3_nt: TGTGCCAGCAGCGGACAGGGGGCGGGGTATGGCTACACCTTC; cdr3_aa: CASSGQGAGYGYTF
clone_size: NA; d_call: TRBD1; v_call: TRBV19; j_call: TRBJ1-1; cdr3_nt: TGTGCCAGTAGTATGCATAACAGGGGGAACACTGAAGCTTTCTTT; cdr3_aa: CASSMHNRGNTEAFF
clone_size: NA; d_call: NA; v_call: TRBV14; j_call: TRBJ2-3; cdr3_nt: TGTGCCAGCAGCGAACAGTACACAGATACGCAGTATTTT; cdr3_aa: CASSEQYTDTQYF
clone_size: NA; d_call: TRBD1; v_call: TRBV27; j_call: TRBJ1-1; cdr3_nt: TGTGCCAGCAGTCCCGGACAGGGGAGCACTGAAGCTTTCTTT; cdr3_aa: CASSPGQGSTEAFF
clone_size: NA; d_call: TRBD1; v_call: TRBV9; j_call: TRBJ1-1; cdr3_nt: TGTGCCAGCAGCGTGGCAGGGGGACCGACGCCTGAAGCTTTCTTT; cdr3_aa: CASSVAGGPTPEAFF
clone_size: NA; d_call: TRBD2; v_call: TRBV5-1; j_call: TRBJ2-2; cdr3_nt: TGCGCCAGCAGCTTGTTGGCCCTAACTCTAGCGGGAGCTAGCACCGGGGAGCTGTTTTTT; cdr3_aa: CASSLLALTLAGASTGELFF
clone_size: NA; d_call: NA; v_call: TRBV21-1; j_call: TRBJ2-7; cdr3_nt: TGTGCCAGCAGCAAAGGTGGTTTTAAGAGCGGGGCTTGGAGGGCCTACGAGCAGTACTTC; cdr3_aa: CASSKGGFKSGAWRAYEQYF
clone_size: NA; d_call: NA; v_call: TRBV9; j_call: TRBJ2-2; cdr3_nt: TGTGCCAGCAGCGGAGGGACTCTCCGTCCCGGGGAGCTGTTTTTT; cdr3_aa: CASSGGTLRPGELFF
clone_size: NA; d_call: TRBD2; v_call: TRBV9; j_call: TRBJ2-1; cdr3_nt: TGTGCCAGCAGCGTAGGGACTAGCGGGAGGAATGAGCAGTTCTTC; cdr3_aa: CASSVGTSGRNEQFF
clone_size: NA; d_call: NA; v_call: TRBV4-3; j_call: TRBJ1-1; cdr3_nt: TGCGCCAGCAGCCAAGATATTACAAGCAGGGCGGCTGAAGCTTTCTTT; cdr3_aa: CASSQDITSRAAEAFF
clone_size: NA; d_call: TRBD2; v_call: TRBV7-3; j_call: TRBJ2-2; cdr3_nt: TGTGCCAGCAGCCGCGTCGGGGGGTATACCGGGGAGCTGTTTTTT; cdr3_aa: CASSRVGGYTGELFF
clone_size: NA; d_call: TRBD2; v_call: TRBV19; j_call: TRBJ2-5; cdr3_nt: TGTGCCAGTAGCACAACTAGCGATGGGACCCAGTACTTC; cdr3_aa: CASSTTSDGTQYF
clone_size: once; d_call: TRBD2; v_call: TRBV7-2; j_call: TRBJ2-3; cdr3_nt: TGTGCCAGCAGCGCTAGCGGAGATACGCAGTATTTT; cdr3_aa: CASSASGDTQYF
clone_size: once; d_call: NA; v_call: TRBV11-2; j_call: TRBJ2-2; cdr3_nt: TGTGCCAGCAGCTTCTCCTCCGGGGAGCTGTTTTTT; cdr3_aa: CASSFSSGELFF
clone_size: NA; d_call: NA; v_call: TRBV19; j_call: TRBJ1-5; cdr3_nt: TGTGCCAGTGACCCGGGGAATCAGCCCCAGCATTTT; cdr3_aa: CASDPGNQPQHF
clone_size: NA; d_call: TRBD1; v_call: TRBV14; j_call: TRBJ2-5; cdr3_nt: TGTGCCAGCAGCTTATACAGGGGAATAGTGGAGACCCAGTACTTC; cdr3_aa: CASSLYRGIVETQYF
clone_size: NA; d_call: TRBD2; v_call: TRBV28; j_call: TRBJ2-3; cdr3_nt: TGTGCCAGTACTATAGCGGGAGGGACGGATACGCAGTATTTT; cdr3_aa: CASTIAGGTDTQYF
clone_size: few; d_call: TRBD1; v_call: TRBV29-1; j_call: TRBJ2-5; cdr3_nt: TGCAGCGGGCAAATCGGGGGGACAGGGAAGGACCGGCAGTACTTC; cdr3_aa: CSGQIGGTGKDRQYF
clone_size: few; d_call: NA; v_call: TRBV7-3; j_call: TRBJ2-6; cdr3_nt: TGTGCCAGCAGCTTACAGGGCGGTTACTCTGGGGCCAACGTCCTGACTTTC; cdr3_aa: CASSLQGGYSGANVLTF
clone_size: NA; d_call: NA; v_call: TRBV5-1; j_call: TRBJ2-7; cdr3_nt: TGCGCCAGCAGCTTTGGACTCAACTACGAGCAGTACTTC; cdr3_aa: CASSFGLNYEQYF
clone_size: NA; d_call: NA; v_call: TRBV28; j_call: TRBJ1-1; cdr3_nt: TGTGCCAGCAGTTTACCAATACAGGGAGTGAACACTGAAGCTTTCTTT; cdr3_aa: CASSLPIQGVNTEAFF
clone_size: NA; d_call: TRBD1; v_call: TRBV19; j_call: TRBJ1-5; cdr3_nt: TGTGCCACCCGGGACAGGGGCCTTTTCGGCAATCAGCCCCAGCATTTT; cdr3_aa: CATRDRGLFGNQPQHF
clone_size: few; d_call: TRBD1; v_call: TRBV27; j_call: TRBJ1-1; cdr3_nt: TGTGCCAGCAGTGCACATCCCGGGACAGTGAACACTGAAGCTTTCTTT; cdr3_aa: CASSAHPGTVNTEAFF